The table lists the clone carrying this T cell receptor (beta chain) with a count of one. The PCR used 60 V beta and 13 J beta primers. Assay used: immunoSEQ multiplex PCR; TCRdb lists only in-frame clones, some missing. The repertoire has roughly 100,000 clones, approximately 80% of them found once; the top ten carry approximately 12%. Germline CDR1 reads MNHEY; CDR2 reads SMNVEV (reference sequence). The CDR3 totals 15 residues. The V gene end was trimmed by 5 bases and the J gene end by 5 bases; junction bases not matched to a gene: 6. The data are from a study of glioma-infiltrating T cells after dendritic cell vaccination.

The sample consisted of blood, taken before dendritic cell vaccination. This sequence joins TRBV27 and TRBJ2-7, with 13 bases that match TRBD2. This receptor was taken from a human donor with glioblastoma. The CDR3, as DNA: TGTGCCAGCAGTCCGGGGACTAGCGGGGCCCACGAGCAGTACTTC. This gives the protein CASSPGTSGAHEQYF.